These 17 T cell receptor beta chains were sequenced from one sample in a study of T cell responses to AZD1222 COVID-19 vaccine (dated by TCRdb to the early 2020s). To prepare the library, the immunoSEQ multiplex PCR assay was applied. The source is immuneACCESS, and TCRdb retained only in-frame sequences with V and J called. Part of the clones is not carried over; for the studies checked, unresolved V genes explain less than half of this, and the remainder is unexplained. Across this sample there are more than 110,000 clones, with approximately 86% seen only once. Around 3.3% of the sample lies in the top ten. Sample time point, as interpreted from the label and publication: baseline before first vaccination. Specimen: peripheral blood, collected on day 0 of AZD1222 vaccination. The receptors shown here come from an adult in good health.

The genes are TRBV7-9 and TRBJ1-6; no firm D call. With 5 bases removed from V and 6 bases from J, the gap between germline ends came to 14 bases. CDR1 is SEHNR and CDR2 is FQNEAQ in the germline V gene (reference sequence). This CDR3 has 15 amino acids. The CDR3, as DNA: TGTGCCAGCAGCCCCGCCTACGGTAGTAATTCACCCCTCCACTTT. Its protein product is CASSPAYGSNSPLHF.

The DNA of the CDR3 is TGCAGCGGTATCCGGGACAAGGGCGGAGAGCAGTACTTC. Translating gives CSGIRDKGGEQYF. The chain has TRBV29-1 and TRBJ2-7; D is perhaps TRBD1 (6 bases). Germline values: CDR1 SQVTM, CDR2 ANQGSEA. Trimming cost V 7 bases and J 7 bases, with 20 bases left between them. The CDR3 spans 13 residues.

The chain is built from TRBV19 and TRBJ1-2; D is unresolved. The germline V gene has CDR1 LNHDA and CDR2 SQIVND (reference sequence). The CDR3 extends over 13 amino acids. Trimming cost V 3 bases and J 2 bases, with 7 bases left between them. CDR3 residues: CASSILGNYGYTF. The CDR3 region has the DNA TGTGCCAGTAGTATTTTGGGGAACTATGGCTACACCTTC. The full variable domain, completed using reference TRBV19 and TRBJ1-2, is DGGITQSPKYLFRKEGQNVTLSCEQNLNHDAMYWYRQDPGQGLRLIYYSQIVNDFQKGDIAEGYSVSREKKESFPLTVTSAQKNPTAFYLCASSILGNYGYTFGSGTRLTVV.

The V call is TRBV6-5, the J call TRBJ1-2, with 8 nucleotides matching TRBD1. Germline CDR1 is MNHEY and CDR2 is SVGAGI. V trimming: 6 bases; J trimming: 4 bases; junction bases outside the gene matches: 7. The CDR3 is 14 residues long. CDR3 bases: TGTGCCAGCAGAGTCGGACAGGGTGTCTATGGCTACACCTTC. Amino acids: CASRVGQGVYGYTF.

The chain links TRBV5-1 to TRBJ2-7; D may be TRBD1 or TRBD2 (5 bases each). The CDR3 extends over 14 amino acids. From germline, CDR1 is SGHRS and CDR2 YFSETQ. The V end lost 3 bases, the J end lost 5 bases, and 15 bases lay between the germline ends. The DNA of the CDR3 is TGCGCCAGCAGCTCCGGGACCTTAATAAACGAGCAGTACTTC. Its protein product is CASSSGTLINEQYF.

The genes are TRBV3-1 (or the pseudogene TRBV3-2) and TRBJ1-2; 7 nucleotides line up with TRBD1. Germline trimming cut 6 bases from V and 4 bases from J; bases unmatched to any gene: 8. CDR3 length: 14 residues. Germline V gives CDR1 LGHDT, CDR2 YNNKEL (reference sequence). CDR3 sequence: CASRPRGQLYGYTF. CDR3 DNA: TGTGCCAGCAGACCCCGGGGACAGCTCTATGGCTACACCTTC.

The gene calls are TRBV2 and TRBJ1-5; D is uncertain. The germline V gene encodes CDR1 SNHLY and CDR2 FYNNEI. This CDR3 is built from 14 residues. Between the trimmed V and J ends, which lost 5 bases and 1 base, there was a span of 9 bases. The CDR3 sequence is CASSPDGSNQPQHF. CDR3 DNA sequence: TGTGCCAGCAGTCCGGACGGAAGCAATCAGCCCCAGCATTTT.

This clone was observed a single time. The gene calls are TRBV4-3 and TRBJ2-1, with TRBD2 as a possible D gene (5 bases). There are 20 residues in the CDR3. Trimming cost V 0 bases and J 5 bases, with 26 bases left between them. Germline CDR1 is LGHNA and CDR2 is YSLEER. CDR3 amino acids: CASSQEWVNRPSGANNEQFF. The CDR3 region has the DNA TGCGCCAGCAGCCAAGAATGGGTAAACCGGCCGAGCGGAGCGAACAATGAGCAGTTCTTC.

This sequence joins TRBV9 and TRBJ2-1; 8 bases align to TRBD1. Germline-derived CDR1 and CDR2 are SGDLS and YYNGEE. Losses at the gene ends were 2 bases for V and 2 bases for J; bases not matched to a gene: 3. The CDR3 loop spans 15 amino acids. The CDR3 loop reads CASSVLTGAYNEQFF. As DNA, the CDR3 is TGTGCCAGCAGCGTCCTGACAGGGGCCTACAATGAGCAGTTCTTC.

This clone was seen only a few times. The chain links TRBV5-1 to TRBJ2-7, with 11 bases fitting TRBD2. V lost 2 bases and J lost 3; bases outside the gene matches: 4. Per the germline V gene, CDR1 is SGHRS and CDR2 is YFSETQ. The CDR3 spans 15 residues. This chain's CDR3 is CASSFTSGSIYEQYF. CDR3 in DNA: TGCGCCAGCAGCTTTACTAGCGGGAGTATCTACGAGCAGTACTTC. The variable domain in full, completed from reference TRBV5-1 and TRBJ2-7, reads KAGVTQTPRYLIKTRGQQVTLSCSPISGHRSVSWYQQTPGQGLQFLFEYFSETQRNKGNFPGRFSGRQFSNSRSEMNVSTLELGDSALYLCASSFTSGSIYEQYFGPGTRLTVT.

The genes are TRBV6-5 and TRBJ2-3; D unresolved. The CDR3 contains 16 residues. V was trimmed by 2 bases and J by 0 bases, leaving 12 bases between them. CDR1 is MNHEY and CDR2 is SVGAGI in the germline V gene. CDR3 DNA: TGTGCCAGCAGTTACCTTCCCTCCGAGAGCACAGATACGCAGTATTTT. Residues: CASSYLPSESTDTQYF.

CDR3 residues: CASSFAGGNTIYF. The CDR3 coding sequence is TGTGCCAGCAGCTTTGCGGGGGGAAACACCATATATTTT. This chain connects TRBV11-2 to TRBJ1-3; D is undetermined. With 3 bases removed from V and 4 bases from J, the gap between germline ends came to 7 bases. The CDR3 length is 13 residues. Germline CDR1 reads SGHAT; CDR2 reads FQNNGV.

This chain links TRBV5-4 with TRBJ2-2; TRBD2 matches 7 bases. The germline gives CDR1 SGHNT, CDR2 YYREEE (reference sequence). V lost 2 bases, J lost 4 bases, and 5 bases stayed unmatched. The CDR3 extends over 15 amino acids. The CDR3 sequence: CASSFRDYATGELFF. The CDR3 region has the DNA TGTGCCAGCAGCTTCCGGGACTATGCCACCGGGGAGCTGTTTTTT. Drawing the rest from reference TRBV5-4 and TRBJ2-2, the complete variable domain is ETGVTQSPTHLIKTRGQQVTLRCSSQSGHNTVSWYQQALGQGPQFIFQYYREEENGRGNFPPRFSGLQFPNYSSELNVNALELDDSALYLCASSFRDYATGELFFGEGSRLTVL.

The CDR3: CASSYSYEGFATEAFF. The CDR3 nucleotides are TGTGCCAGCAGTTACTCGTACGAGGGTTTTGCCACTGAAGCTTTCTTT. V is TRBV6-2 or TRBV6-3 and J is TRBJ1-1; unclear D gene. From germline, CDR1 is MNHEY and CDR2 SVGEGT. V dropped 0 bases and J dropped 4 bases, with 15 bases sitting between them. CDR3 size: 16 residues.

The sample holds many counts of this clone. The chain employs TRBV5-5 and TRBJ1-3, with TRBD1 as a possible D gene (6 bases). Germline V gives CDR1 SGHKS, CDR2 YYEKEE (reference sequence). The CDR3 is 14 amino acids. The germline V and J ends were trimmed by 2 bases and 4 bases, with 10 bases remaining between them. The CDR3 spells CASSLGQIGNTIYF. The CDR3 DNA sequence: TGTGCCAGCAGCTTAGGACAGATCGGAAACACCATATATTTT.

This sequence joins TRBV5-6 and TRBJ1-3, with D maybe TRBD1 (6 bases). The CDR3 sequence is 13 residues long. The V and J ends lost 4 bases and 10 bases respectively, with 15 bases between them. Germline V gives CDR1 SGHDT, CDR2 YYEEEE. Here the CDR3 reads CASSGLRGSTIYF. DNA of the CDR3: TGTGCCAGCAGCGGCCTGAGGGGGTCGACCATATATTTT.

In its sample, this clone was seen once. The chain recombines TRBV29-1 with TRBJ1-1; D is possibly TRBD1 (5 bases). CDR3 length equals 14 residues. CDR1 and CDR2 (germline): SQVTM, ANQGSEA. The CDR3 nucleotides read TGCAGTTCGAGTATAGGGGCTTGGAGCACTGAAGCTTTCTTT. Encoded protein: CSSSIGAWSTEAFF.